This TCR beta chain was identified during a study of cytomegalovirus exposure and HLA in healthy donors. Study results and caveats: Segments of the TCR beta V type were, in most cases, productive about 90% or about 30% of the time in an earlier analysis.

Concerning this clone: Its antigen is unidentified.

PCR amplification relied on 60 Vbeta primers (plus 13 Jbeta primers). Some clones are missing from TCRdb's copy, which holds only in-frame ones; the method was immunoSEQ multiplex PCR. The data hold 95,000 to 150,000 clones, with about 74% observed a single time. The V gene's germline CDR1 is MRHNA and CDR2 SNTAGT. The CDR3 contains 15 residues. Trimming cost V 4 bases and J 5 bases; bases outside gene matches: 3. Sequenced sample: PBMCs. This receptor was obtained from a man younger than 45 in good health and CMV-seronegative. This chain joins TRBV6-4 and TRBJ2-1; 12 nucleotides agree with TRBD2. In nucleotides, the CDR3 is TGTGCCAGCAGTGGTGGACTAGCGGGGAACAATGAGCAGTTCTTC. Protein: CASSGGLAGNNEQFF.